The present entry profiles one T cell receptor (beta chain) with its context. Antigen: not known. CDR1 is SEHNR and CDR2 is FQNEAQ in the germline V gene (reference sequence). This CDR3 has 14 residues. Unmatched junction bases numbered 8, after V lost 5 bases and J lost 5 bases. Assay: immunoSEQ multiplex PCR; the TCRdb copy retains only in-frame clones and omits some. The sample lists roughly 30,000 clones; 55% to 75% were seen once. The data derive from a study of vaccination effects on CD4 cells after COVID-19. Viral peptide pools were used in the ViraFEST assay to expand antigen-specific CD4+ T cells, and sequencing came afterward. Cells that had been cultured for 10 days were the source of isolated CD4+ T cells. This individual tested PCR-positive for SARS-CoV-2 infection between March and December 2020. Study-wide results and caveats: Convalescents' spike-reactive clones after vaccination were mainly made up of new clones that the vaccine induced.

Source: CD4+ T cells from PBMCs cultured with a peptide pool, taken before COVID-19 vaccination. The sequence derives from a human donor who had a prior SARS-CoV-2 infection. V gene TRBV7-9 combines with J gene TRBJ2-5, with 7 bases aligning to TRBD2. The CDR3 protein is CASSPSAGLETQYF. The CDR3 nucleotides read TGTGCCAGCAGCCCATCAGCGGGGTTGGAGACCCAGTACTTC.